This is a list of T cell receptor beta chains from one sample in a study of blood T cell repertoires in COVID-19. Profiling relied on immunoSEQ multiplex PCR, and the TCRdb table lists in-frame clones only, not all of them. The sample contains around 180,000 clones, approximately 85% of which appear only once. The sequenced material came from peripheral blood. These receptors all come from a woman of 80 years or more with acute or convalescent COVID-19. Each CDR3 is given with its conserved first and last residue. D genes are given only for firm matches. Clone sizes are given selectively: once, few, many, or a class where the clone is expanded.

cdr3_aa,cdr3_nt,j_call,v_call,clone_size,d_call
CASSLGQGRYEQYF,TGTGCCAGCAGCCTCGGACAGGGGAGGTACGAGCAGTACTTC,TRBJ2-7,TRBV3-1/TRBV3-2,.,TRBD1
CAISQTSQGPNYGYTF,TGTGCCATCAGCCAGACCTCGCAGGGGCCTAACTATGGCTACACCTTC,TRBJ1-2,TRBV10-3,.,.
CASSLREREKLFF,TGTGCCAGCAGTCTTCGGGAGAGAGAAAAACTGTTTTTT,TRBJ1-4,TRBV6-5,.,.
CASSQDWTRWASTDTQYF,TGCGCCAGCAGCCAAGATTGGACTAGATGGGCTAGCACAGATACGCAGTATTTT,TRBJ2-3,TRBV4-1,.,TRBD2
CASSFEENTEAFF,TGTGCCAGCAGTTTTGAGGAGAACACTGAAGCTTTCTTT,TRBJ1-1,TRBV6-4,.,.
CASRAGTSGGSFYNEQFF,TGTGCCAGCAGAGCCGGGACTAGCGGGGGGTCCTTCTACAATGAGCAGTTCTTC,TRBJ2-1,TRBV5-4,.,TRBD2
CAIGNSGNYEQYF,TGTGCCATCGGTAATAGCGGGAACTACGAGCAGTACTTC,TRBJ2-7,TRBV10-3,.,TRBD2
CAISESSGVNTIYF,TGTGCCATCAGTGAGTCTTCAGGGGTAAACACCATATATTTT,TRBJ1-3,TRBV10-3,.,.
CASSDSRAPYNEQFF,TGTGCCAGCAGTGACTCTCGAGCGCCCTACAATGAGCAGTTCTTC,TRBJ2-1,TRBV6-4,.,.
CASSVSNQPQHF,TGTGCCAGTAGTGTCTCGAATCAGCCCCAGCATTTT,TRBJ1-5,TRBV19,.,.
CASSEVSSPTDTQYF,TGTGCCAGCAGTGAAGTTAGTTCCCCCACAGATACGCAGTATTTT,TRBJ2-3,TRBV2,once,.
CASRRTGEGGYTF,TGTGCCAGCAGGAGGACAGGGGAGGGAGGCTACACCTTC,TRBJ1-2,TRBV27,once,TRBD1
CASSLISGSYNEQFF,TGTGCCAGCAGCTTAATATCGGGGTCCTACAATGAGCAGTTCTTC,TRBJ2-1,TRBV7-3,.,.
CASSSRTGGWTEAFF,TGTGCCAGTAGTTCCCGGACAGGGGGCTGGACTGAAGCTTTCTTT,TRBJ1-1,TRBV19,.,TRBD1
CAISDGGLAGTDTQYF,TGTGCCATCAGTGACGGCGGACTAGCGGGCACAGATACGCAGTATTTT,TRBJ2-3,TRBV10-3,.,TRBD2
CASSVGTSGSTDTQYF,TGTGCCAGCAGCGTAGGAACTAGCGGTAGCACAGATACGCAGTATTTT,TRBJ2-3,TRBV9,.,TRBD2
CASSRDYAWEQYF,TGTGCCAGCAGCCGGGACTACGCGTGGGAGCAGTACTTC,TRBJ2-7,TRBV5-5,.,TRBD2
CASSQVAGGLRTGELFF,TGTGCCAGCAGTCAAGTCGCGGGGGGGCTGAGGACCGGGGAGCTGTTTTTT,TRBJ2-2,TRBV3-1/TRBV3-2,.,TRBD2
CASSLVRLAGVEQFF,TGTGCCAGCAGCTTAGTTAGACTAGCGGGAGTTGAGCAGTTCTTC,TRBJ2-1,TRBV7-8,.,TRBD2
CASSFGAGEKLFF,TGTGCCAGCAGTTTCGGTGCGGGTGAAAAACTGTTTTTT,TRBJ1-4,TRBV12-3/TRBV12-4,.,.
CASSLDGGARVSTEAFF,TGTGCCAGCAGCTTGGATGGGGGGGCGCGGGTCAGCACTGAAGCTTTCTTT,TRBJ1-1,TRBV5-4,.,.
CASKVAGPGELFF,TGTGCCAGCAAAGTAGCGGGACCCGGGGAGCTGTTTTTT,TRBJ2-2,TRBV27,.,TRBD2
CASSPGTGRDNEQFF,TGTGCCAGCTCACCGGGGACAGGGAGAGACAATGAGCAGTTCTTC,TRBJ2-1,TRBV18,.,TRBD1